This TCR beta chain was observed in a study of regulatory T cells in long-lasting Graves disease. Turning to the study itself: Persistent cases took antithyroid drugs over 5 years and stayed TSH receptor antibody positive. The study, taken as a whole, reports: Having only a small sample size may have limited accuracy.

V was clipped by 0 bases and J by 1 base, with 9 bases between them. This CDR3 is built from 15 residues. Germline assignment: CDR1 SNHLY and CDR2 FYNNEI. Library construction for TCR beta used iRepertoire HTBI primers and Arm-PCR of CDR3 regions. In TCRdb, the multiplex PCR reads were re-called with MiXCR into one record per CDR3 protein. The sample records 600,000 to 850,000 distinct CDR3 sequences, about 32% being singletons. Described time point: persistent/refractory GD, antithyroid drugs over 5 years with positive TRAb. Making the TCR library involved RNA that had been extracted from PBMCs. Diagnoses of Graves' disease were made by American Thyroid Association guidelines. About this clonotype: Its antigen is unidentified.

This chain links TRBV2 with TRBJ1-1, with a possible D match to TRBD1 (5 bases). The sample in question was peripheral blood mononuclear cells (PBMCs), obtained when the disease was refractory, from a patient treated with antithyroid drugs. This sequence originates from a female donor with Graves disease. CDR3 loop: CASSEALDRNTEAFF. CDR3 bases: TGTGCCAGCAGTGAAGCGCTCGACAGGAACACTGAAGCTTTCTTT.